This T cell receptor beta chain was sequenced for a study of blood T cell repertoires in COVID-19. TCRdb's copy holds only in-frame clones and misses some; the assay was immunoSEQ multiplex PCR. The sample shows under 300,000 clones, 86% of them seen only once. Germline V CDR1 and CDR2: MNHEY, SVGAGI. With 0 bases removed from V and 2 bases from J, the gap between germline ends came to 13 bases. This CDR3 region has 16 residues. The origin of this receptor is a man in his fifties or sixties with acute or convalescent COVID-19. The chain is built from TRBV6-5 and TRBJ1-1; D may be TRBD1 (6 bases). The sequencing sample was made of peripheral blood. The CDR3 protein is CASSYSGARGNTEAFF. CDR3 nucleotide sequence: TGTGCCAGCAGTTACTCGGGCGCCAGGGGTAACACTGAAGCTTTCTTT.